These T cell receptor beta chains were read from a single sample in a study of early T cells in non-severe SARS-CoV-2 infection. TCRdb called the 5' RACE reads again in MiXCR, with one record for every CDR3 protein. The table shows some 80,000 distinct CDR3 sequences, with roughly 4.7% occurring only once. This specimen was whole blood, taken at baseline. The receptor source for this set is an adult who was a healthcare worker with PCR-confirmed SARS-CoV-2 infection or an uninfected control (not recorded which). Both conserved end residues are part of each CDR3. Each record gives: D gene, clone size, J gene, V gene, CDR3 length, CDR3 protein, CDR3 DNA. A D gene is named only where the DNA matches it firmly. Some rows have no size entry. The others give once, few or many, or a class for an expanded clone.

>NA|NA|TRBJ1-1|TRBV12-5|16
CASGLGVAGRKTEVFF
TGTGCTAGTGGTTTGGGAGTGGCAGGGAGGAAAACTGAAGTTTTCTTT
>NA|few|TRBJ2-2|TRBV12-5|13
CASGLDGTGELFF
TGTGCTAGTGGTTTGGATGGGACCGGGGAGCTGTTTTTT
>NA|many|TRBJ2-7|TRBV27|12
CASSPVRYEQYF
TGTGCCAGCAGTCCCGTGCGCTACGAGCAGTACTTC
>NA|few|TRBJ2-4|TRBV5-1|16
CASSETDGRWKNIQYF
TGCGCCAGCAGCGAAACGGACGGACGTTGGAAAAACATTCAGTACTTC
>NA|many|TRBJ1-1|TRBV12-3/TRBV12-4|12
CASSFGITEAFF
TGTGCCAGCAGTTTTGGGATCACTGAAGCTTTCTTT
>NA|few|TRBJ1-1|TRBV7-9|12
CASSKRQGEAFF
TGTGCCAGCAGCAAAAGGCAGGGTGAAGCTTTCTTT
>NA|NA|TRBJ2-6|TRBV28|15
CASQGVSSGANVLTF
TGTGCCAGCCAAGGCGTATCCTCTGGGGCCAACGTCCTGACTTTC
>NA|NA|TRBJ1-6|TRBV6-1|17
CASSEAQAAYYNSPLHF
TGTGCCAGCAGTGAAGCGCAGGCAGCGTACTATAATTCACCCCTCCACTTT
>TRBD2|NA|TRBJ2-2|TRBV25-1|14
CASSGTSLTGELFF
TGTGCCAGCAGTGGGACTAGCCTTACCGGGGAGCTGTTTTTT
>TRBD2|NA|TRBJ2-1|TRBV7-9|13
CASGGLPNNEQFF
TGTGCCAGCGGGGGACTACCTAACAATGAGCAGTTCTTC
>NA|many|TRBJ1-2|TRBV9|13
CASSAPGFYGYTF
TGTGCCAGCAGCGCGCCGGGGTTCTATGGCTACACCTTC
>TRBD1|few|TRBJ2-1|TRBV7-9|15
CASRSATTGEHEQFF
TGTGCCAGCAGGTCAGCAACAACAGGGGAACATGAGCAGTTCTTC
>NA|many|TRBJ1-1|TRBV7-8|15
CASSQTRTPGTEAFF
TGTGCCAGCAGCCAGACGCGGACCCCTGGCACTGAAGCTTTCTTT
>NA|NA|TRBJ2-7|TRBV27|14
CASSLVDSSYEQYF
TGTGCCAGCAGTTTAGTCGACAGTTCCTACGAGCAGTACTTC
>NA|NA|TRBJ2-7|TRBV5-6|12
CASSGGQGQQYF
TGTGCCAGCAGCGGGGGACAAGGCCAGCAGTACTTC
>NA|many|TRBJ2-7|TRBV30|12
CAWGWGPYEQYF
TGTGCCTGGGGGTGGGGACCCTACGAGCAGTACTTC
>NA|many|TRBJ1-3|TRBV20-1|13
CSTGLPAGNTIYF
TGCAGTACGGGCCTCCCTGCTGGAAACACCATATATTTT
>NA|many|TRBJ2-1|TRBV11-2|16
CASSRVGVVGSNEQFF
TGTGCCAGCAGCCGGGTGGGTGTCGTAGGAAGCAATGAGCAGTTCTTC
>TRBD2|many|TRBJ2-7|TRBV11-2|17
CASSASGRGVSSYEQYF
TGTGCCAGCAGCGCTAGCGGGAGAGGGGTAAGCTCCTACGAGCAGTACTTC
>NA|many|TRBJ2-3|TRBV7-9|13
CASSHGATDTQYF
TGTGCCAGCAGCCATGGTGCCACAGATACGCAGTATTTT
>NA|few|TRBJ1-2|TRBV5-1|17
CASSPSGTPEPNYGYTF
TGCGCCAGCAGCCCCTCCGGGACACCGGAGCCTAACTATGGCTACACCTTC
>NA|many|TRBJ1-5|TRBV10-2|13
CASKGPENQPQHF
TGCGCCAGCAAGGGACCTGAGAATCAGCCCCAGCATTTT
>TRBD1|few|TRBJ1-5|TRBV2|14
CASSETGAWEPQHF
TGTGCCAGCAGTGAGACAGGGGCATGGGAGCCCCAGCATTTT
>TRBD1|few|TRBJ2-2|TRBV5-6|17
CASSLLEGTANTGELFF
TGTGCCAGCAGCTTGTTAGAAGGGACAGCGAACACCGGGGAGCTGTTTTTT
>TRBD1|few|TRBJ1-5|TRBV6-6|14
CASSSGTGVQPQHF
TGTGCCAGCAGTTCCGGGACAGGGGTTCAGCCCCAGCATTTT
>TRBD1|many|TRBJ2-6|TRBV5-1|16
CASSLAQGAGANVLTF
TGCGCCAGCAGCTTGGCACAGGGGGCTGGGGCCAACGTCCTGACTTTC